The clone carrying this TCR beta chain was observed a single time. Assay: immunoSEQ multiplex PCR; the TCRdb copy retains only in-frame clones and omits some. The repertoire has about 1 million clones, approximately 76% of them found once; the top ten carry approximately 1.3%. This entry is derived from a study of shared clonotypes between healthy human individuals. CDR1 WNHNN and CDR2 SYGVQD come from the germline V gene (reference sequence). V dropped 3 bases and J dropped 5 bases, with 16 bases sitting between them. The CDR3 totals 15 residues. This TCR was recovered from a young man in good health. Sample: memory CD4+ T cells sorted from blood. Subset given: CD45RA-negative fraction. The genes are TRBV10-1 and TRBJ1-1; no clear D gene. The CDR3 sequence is CASSDTALGSTEAFF. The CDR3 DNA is TGCGCCAGCAGTGATACCGCGTTGGGGTCGACTGAAGCTTTCTTT.